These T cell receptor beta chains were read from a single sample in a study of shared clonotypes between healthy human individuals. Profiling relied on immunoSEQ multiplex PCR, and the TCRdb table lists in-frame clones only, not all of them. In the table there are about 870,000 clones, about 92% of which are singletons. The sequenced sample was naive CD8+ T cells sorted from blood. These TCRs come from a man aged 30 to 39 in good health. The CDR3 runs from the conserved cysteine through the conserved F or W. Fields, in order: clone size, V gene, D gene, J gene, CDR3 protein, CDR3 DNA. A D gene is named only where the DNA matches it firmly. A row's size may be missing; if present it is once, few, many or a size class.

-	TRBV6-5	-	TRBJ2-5	CASSYSGGVETQYF	TGTGCCAGCAGTTATTCCGGAGGGGTAGAGACCCAGTACTTC
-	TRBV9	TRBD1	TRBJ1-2	CASGTGSGYTF	TGTGCCAGCGGGACAGGGAGCGGCTACACCTTC
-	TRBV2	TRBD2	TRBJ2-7	CASSDPGLVSYEQYF	TGTGCCAGCAGTGATCCGGGACTAGTCTCCTACGAGCAGTACTTC
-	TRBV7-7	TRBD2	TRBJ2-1	CASSHTSGTYNEQFF	TGTGCTAGCAGCCATACTAGCGGAACCTACAATGAGCAGTTCTTC
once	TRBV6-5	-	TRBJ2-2	CASSPRTTNTGELFF	TGTGCCAGCAGCCCCAGGACCACGAACACCGGGGAGCTGTTTTTT
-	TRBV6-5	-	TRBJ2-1	CASSYYGDNEQFF	TGTGCCAGCAGTTATTACGGCGACAATGAGCAGTTCTTC
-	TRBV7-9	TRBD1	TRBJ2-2	CASSTQGAKNTGELFF	TGTGCCAGCAGCACCCAGGGGGCGAAGAACACCGGGGAGCTGTTTTTT
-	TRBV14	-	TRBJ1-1	CASSHTPGLYPQAFF	TGTGCCAGCAGCCACACCCCGGGGCTTTATCCCCAAGCTTTCTTT
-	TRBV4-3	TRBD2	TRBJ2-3	CASSQDLAGVTDTQYF	TGCGCCAGCAGCCAAGATCTAGCGGGAGTAACAGATACGCAGTATTTT
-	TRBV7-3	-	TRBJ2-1	CASSLGGLPAHEQFF	TGTGCCAGCAGCTTAGGCGGACTACCGGCCCATGAGCAGTTCTTC
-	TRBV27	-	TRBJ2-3	CASSPAPSLDQPDTDTQYF	TGTGCCAGCAGTCCTGCCCCTTCCCTGGACCAGCCCGACACAGATACGCAGTATTTT
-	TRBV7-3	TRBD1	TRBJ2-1	CASSLMGTGGNEQFF	TGTGCCAGCAGCTTAATGGGGACAGGGGGGAATGAGCAGTTCTTC
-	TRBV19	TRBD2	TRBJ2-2	CASRTSGNTGELFF	TGTGCCAGTCGCACTAGCGGGAACACCGGGGAGCTGTTTTTT
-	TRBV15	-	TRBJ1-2	CATSGRTDYGYTF	TGTGCCACCAGCGGGAGGACGGACTATGGCTACACCTTC
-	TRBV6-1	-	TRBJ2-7	CASSEEGDEQYF	TGTGCCAGCAGTGAAGAAGGCGACGAGCAGTACTTC
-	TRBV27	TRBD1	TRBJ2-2	CASSLLGTGYGPGELFF	TGTGCCAGCAGTTTACTCGGGACAGGGTATGGTCCCGGGGAGCTGTTTTTT
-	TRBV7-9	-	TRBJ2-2	CASSFRGRGPIGELFF	TGTGCCAGCAGCTTCCGGGGAAGGGGCCCCATCGGGGAGCTGTTTTTT
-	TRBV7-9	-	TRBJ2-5	CASSRQLQGGETQYF	TGTGCCAGCAGCCGACAATTACAGGGTGGGGAGACCCAGTACTTC
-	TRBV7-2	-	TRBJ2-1	CASSPVDSYNEQFF	TGTGCCAGCAGCCCTGTAGACTCCTACAATGAGCAGTTCTTC
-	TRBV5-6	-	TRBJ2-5	CASSLGSGAVQETQYF	TGTGCCAGCAGCTTGGGGTCGGGAGCTGTTCAAGAGACCCAGTACTTC
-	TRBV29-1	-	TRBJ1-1	CSVDATTENTEAFF	TGCAGCGTTGACGCAACGACAGAAAACACTGAAGCTTTCTTT
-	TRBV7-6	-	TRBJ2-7	CASSFRSSYEQYF	TGTGCCAGCAGCTTCCGCAGCTCCTACGAGCAGTACTTC
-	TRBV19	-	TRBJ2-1	CASKETNEQFF	TGTGCCAGTAAAGAGACCAATGAGCAGTTCTTC
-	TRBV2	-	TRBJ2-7	CASSDGTDDEQYF	TGTGCCAGTAGCGACGGAACGGACGACGAGCAGTACTTC
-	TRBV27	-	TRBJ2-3	CASSLLVSDTQYF	TGTGCCAGCAGTTTGCTAGTATCAGATACGCAGTATTTT
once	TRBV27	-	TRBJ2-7	CASSLSRAYEQYF	TGTGCCAGCAGTTTATCCAGAGCCTACGAGCAGTACTTC
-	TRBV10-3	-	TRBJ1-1	CAINQQLNTEAFF	TGTGCCATCAACCAGCAGTTGAACACTGAAGCTTTCTTT
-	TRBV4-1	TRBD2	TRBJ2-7	CASSQWTSSYEQYF	TGCGCCAGCAGCCAATGGACTAGCTCCTACGAGCAGTACTTC
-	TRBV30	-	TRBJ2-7	CAWSVTIGEQYF	TGTGCCTGGAGTGTAACAATCGGCGAGCAGTACTTC
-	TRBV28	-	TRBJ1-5	CASSSDRSYSNQPQHF	TGTGCCAGCAGTTCGGACCGGTCTTATAGCAATCAGCCCCAGCATTTT
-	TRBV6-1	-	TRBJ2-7	CASQSDLFSYEQYF	TGTGCCAGCCAATCAGACCTCTTCTCCTACGAGCAGTACTTC
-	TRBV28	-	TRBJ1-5	CASSLSPAGPQHF	TGTGCCAGCAGTTTATCCCCGGCCGGACCCCAGCATTTT
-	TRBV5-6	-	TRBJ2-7	CASSPPVDTYSYEQYF	TGTGCCAGCAGCCCACCCGTCGACACCTACTCCTACGAGCAGTACTTC
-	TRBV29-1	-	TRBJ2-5	CSVDRGIQETQYF	TGCAGCGTTGACCGGGGGATCCAAGAGACCCAGTACTTC
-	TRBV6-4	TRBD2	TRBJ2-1	CASSKLAGVAQFF	TGTGCCAGCAGTAAATTAGCGGGAGTCGCGCAGTTCTTC
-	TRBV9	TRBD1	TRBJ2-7	CASSSGTETYEQYF	TGTGCCAGCAGTTCCGGGACAGAAACCTACGAGCAGTACTTC